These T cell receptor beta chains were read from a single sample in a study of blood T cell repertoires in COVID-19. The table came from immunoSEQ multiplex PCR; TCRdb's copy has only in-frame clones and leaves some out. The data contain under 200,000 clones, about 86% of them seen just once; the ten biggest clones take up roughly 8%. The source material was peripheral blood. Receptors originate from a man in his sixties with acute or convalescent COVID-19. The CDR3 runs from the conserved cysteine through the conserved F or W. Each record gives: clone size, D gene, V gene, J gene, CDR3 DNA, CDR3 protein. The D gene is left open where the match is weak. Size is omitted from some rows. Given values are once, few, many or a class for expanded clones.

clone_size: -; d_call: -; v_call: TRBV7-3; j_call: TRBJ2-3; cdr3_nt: TGTGCCAGCAGCTTTTTACGAGGCACAGATACGCAGTATTTT; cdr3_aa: CASSFLRGTDTQYF
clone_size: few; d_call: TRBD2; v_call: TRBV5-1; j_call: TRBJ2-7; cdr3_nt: TGCGCCAGCAACCTAGCGGGAGATTTGTACGAGCAGTACTTC; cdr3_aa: CASNLAGDLYEQYF
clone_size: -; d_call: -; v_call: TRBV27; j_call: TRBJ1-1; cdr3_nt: TGTGCCAGCAGTTCAAGGGCGGGAGACAGATCGACTGAAGCTTTCTTT; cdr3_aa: CASSSRAGDRSTEAFF
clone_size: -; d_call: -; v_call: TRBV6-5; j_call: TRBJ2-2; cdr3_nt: TGTGCCAGCAGTATAGGCGGGTACACCGGGGAGCTGTTTTTT; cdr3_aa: CASSIGGYTGELFF
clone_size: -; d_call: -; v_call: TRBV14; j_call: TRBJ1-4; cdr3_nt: TGTGCCAGCAGCCAAGATACGGGGAAGGGTGAAAAACTGTTTTTT; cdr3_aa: CASSQDTGKGEKLFF
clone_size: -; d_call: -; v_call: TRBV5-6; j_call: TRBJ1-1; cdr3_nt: TGTGCCAGCAGCTTGGTCGGACGTCGGGGAACTGAAGCTTTCTTT; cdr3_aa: CASSLVGRRGTEAFF
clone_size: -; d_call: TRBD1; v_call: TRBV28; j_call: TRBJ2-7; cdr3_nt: TGTGCCAGCAGTCAATCCACAGGGGTCATACAGTACTTC; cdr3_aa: CASSQSTGVIQYF
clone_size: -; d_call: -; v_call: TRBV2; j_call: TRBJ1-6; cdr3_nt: TGTGCCAGCAGTCCCCGAGGGCCGGTCTATAATTCACCCCTCCACTTT; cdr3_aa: CASSPRGPVYNSPLHF
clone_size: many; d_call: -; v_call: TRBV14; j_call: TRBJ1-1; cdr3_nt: TGTGCCAGCAGCCAATACCTCAGGCAGGACACTGAAGCTTTCTTT; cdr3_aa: CASSQYLRQDTEAFF
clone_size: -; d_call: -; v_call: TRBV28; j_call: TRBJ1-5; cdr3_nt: TGTGCCAGCAGTTTAAATAGCCAGGGGCAGCCCCAGCATTTT; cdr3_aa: CASSLNSQGQPQHF
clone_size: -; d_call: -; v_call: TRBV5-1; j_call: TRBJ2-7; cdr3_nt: TGCGCCAGCAGCTTGGATACGGGATCCTCCTCCTACGAGCAGTACTTC; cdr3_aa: CASSLDTGSSSYEQYF
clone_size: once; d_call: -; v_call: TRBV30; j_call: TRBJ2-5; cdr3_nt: TGTGCCTGGAGTGTACGGAGGGAGACCCAGTACTTC; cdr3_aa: CAWSVRRETQYF
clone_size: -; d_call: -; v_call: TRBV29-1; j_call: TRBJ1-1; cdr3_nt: TGCAGCGTTGAAGCCCGGGGGGGAGGGAACACTGAAGCTTTCTTT; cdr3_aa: CSVEARGGGNTEAFF
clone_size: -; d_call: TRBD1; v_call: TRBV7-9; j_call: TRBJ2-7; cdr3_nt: TGTGCCAGCAGCCCTAGGGACAGGTACTACGAGCAGTACTTC; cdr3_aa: CASSPRDRYYEQYF
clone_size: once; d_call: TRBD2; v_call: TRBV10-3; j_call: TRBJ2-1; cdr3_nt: TGTGCCACCCAGGCGGTAGCGGGAGGATATCTAGGCAATGAGCAGTTCTTC; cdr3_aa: CATQAVAGGYLGNEQFF
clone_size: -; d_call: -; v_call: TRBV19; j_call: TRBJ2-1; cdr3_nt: TGTGCCAGTAGTAACCCCTCCGGCGGGACGATCAATGAGCAGTTCTTC; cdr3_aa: CASSNPSGGTINEQFF
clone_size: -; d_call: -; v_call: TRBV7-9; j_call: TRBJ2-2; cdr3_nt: TGTGCCAGCAGCTCCTGGACAGCCGGGGAGCTGTTTTTT; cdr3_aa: CASSSWTAGELFF
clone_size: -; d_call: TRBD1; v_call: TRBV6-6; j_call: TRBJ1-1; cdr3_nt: TGTGCCAGCAGTCGCCGGGACAGGGGGCTAGGGTCGATCAACACTGAAGCTTTCTTT; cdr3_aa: CASSRRDRGLGSINTEAFF
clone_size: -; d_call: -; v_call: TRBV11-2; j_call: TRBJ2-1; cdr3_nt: TGTGCCAGCAGATCACAGGGTCCTGAGCAGTTCTTC; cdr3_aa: CASRSQGPEQFF
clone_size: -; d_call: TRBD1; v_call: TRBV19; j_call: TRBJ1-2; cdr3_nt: TGTGCCAGTAGTCCCAGGGGGCGCGGTGCTAACTATGGCTACACCTTC; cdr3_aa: CASSPRGRGANYGYTF
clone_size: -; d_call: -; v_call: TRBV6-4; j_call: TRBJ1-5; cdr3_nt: TGTGCCAGCAGGGATGGAAACAGGGAACTAAATCAGCCCCAGCATTTT; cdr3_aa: CASRDGNRELNQPQHF
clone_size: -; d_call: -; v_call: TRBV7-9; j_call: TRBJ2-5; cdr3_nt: TGTGCCAGCAGCTTACGTACAGAACAAGAGACCCAGTACTTC; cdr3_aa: CASSLRTEQETQYF
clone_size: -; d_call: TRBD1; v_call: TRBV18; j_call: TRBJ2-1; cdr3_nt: TGTGCCAGCTCACCGGGAACAGGGGGCACCTACAATGAGCAGTTCTTC; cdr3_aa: CASSPGTGGTYNEQFF
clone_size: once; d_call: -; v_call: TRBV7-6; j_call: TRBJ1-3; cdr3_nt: TGTGCCAGCAGCTTAGTAGGGGGTTTCTCTGGAAACACCATATATTTT; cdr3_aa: CASSLVGGFSGNTIYF
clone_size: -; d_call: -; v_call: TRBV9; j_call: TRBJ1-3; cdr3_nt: TGTGCCAGCAGCGCCGGGGGAGGAAACACCATATATTTT; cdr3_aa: CASSAGGGNTIYF
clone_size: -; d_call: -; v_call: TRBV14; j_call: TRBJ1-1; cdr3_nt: TGTGCCAGCAGCTATCTATTAAACACTGAAGCTTTCTTT; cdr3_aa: CASSYLLNTEAFF
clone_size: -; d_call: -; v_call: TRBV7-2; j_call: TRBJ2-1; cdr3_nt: TGTGCCAGCAGTACCAATTGGGGGACACAGCAGTTCTTC; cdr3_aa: CASSTNWGTQQFF
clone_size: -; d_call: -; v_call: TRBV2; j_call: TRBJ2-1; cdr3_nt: TGTGCCAGCCGAGAGGGGGAGGGCCACAATGAGCAGTTCTTC; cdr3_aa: CASREGEGHNEQFF